The next 10 T cell receptor beta chains were all read from a single sample in a study of control samples from healthy donors and cancer patients. Sequencing used immunoSEQ multiplex PCR; TCRdb keeps in-frame clones, though not all of them. The repertoire has about 180,000 clones, approximately 94% of them found once; the top ten carry 1.4%. Input material: blood. The receptors originated from a young man in good health.

The chain is built from TRBV6-1 and TRBJ1-2; 8 nucleotides align to TRBD1. Trimming at V came to 0 bases and at J to 7 bases, leaving 7 bases not matched to a gene. Germline lookup yields CDR1 MNHNS and CDR2 SASEGT. The CDR3 runs 15 residues. The chain's CDR3 is CASSEALQGVFGYTF. The CDR3 bases are TGTGCCAGCAGTGAAGCGTTACAGGGGGTGTTTGGCTACACCTTC.

The chain is built from TRBV29-1 and TRBJ2-5; TRBD2 matches 7 bases. The J segment lost 4 bases and the V segment lost 4 bases, leaving 12 bases of the junction unmatched. This CDR3 region has 15 residues. Per germline, CDR1 SQVTM and CDR2 ANQGSEA. The CDR3 here is CSVALSAGERETQYF. CDR3 DNA: TGCAGCGTTGCCCTGTCGGCGGGAGAGCGAGAGACCCAGTACTTC.

The CDR3 protein is CASRDIMNTEAFF. The CDR3 DNA reads as TGTGCCAGTAGGGACATTATGAACACTGAAGCTTTCTTT. V and J are TRBV19 and TRBJ1-1; D possibly corresponds to TRBD1 (5 bases). Trimming left V 6 bases short and J 0 bases short, with 8 bases between. Germline lookup yields CDR1 LNHDA and CDR2 SQIVND (reference sequence). The CDR3 has 13 residues.

The chain uses TRBV9 and TRBJ1-4, with 7 bases aligning to TRBD1. The CDR3 spans 14 residues. The V and J ends lost 3 bases and 4 bases, in that order; junction bases with no gene match: 3. The germline gives CDR1 SGDLS, CDR2 YYNGEE. CDR3 coding DNA: TGTGCCAGCAGCGCCCAGGGGGGTAATGAAAAACTGTTTTTT. Translation gives CASSAQGGNEKLFF.

This clone was detected only once. This chain connects TRBV5-5 to TRBJ1-5; D gene uncertain. V gave up 4 bases and J gave up 2 bases, with 28 bases separating them. There are 20 residues in the CDR3. Germline V gene data show CDR1 as SGHKS and CDR2 as YYEKEE (reference sequence). CDR3 loop: CASSPLVSLLEAGGNQPQHF. In nucleotides, the CDR3 is TGTGCCAGCAGCCCCCTTGTCTCCCTTTTGGAAGCCGGGGGCAATCAGCCCCAGCATTTT.

The CDR3: CASSQSRVGTGELFF. CDR3 DNA: TGTGCCAGCAGCCAATCACGGGTTGGCACCGGGGAGCTGTTTTTT. The chain links TRBV16 to TRBJ2-2; D is ambiguous. The CDR3 contains 15 residues. The germline CDR1 and CDR2 sequences are KGHSY and FQNENV. With 0 bases removed from V and 4 bases from J, the gap between germline ends came to 9 bases.

The chain is built from TRBV2 and TRBJ2-2; 9 nucleotides align to TRBD2. Looked up from germline, CDR1 is SNHLY and CDR2 is FYNNEI. The ends lost 11 bases at V and 5 bases at J; junction bases unmatched: 9. There are 14 residues in the CDR3. CDR3 nucleotide sequence: TGTGCCCGCATCGCGGGGGGGGTTACCGGGGAGCTGTTTTTT. Amino acid sequence: CARIAGGVTGELFF.

The chain combines TRBV5-1 with TRBJ2-1; D unresolved. Per the germline V gene, CDR1 is SGHRS and CDR2 is YFSETQ. The V and J ends lost 4 bases and 2 bases respectively, with 13 bases between them. This CDR3 is 15 amino acids long. The CDR3 spells CASSTDPRPYNEQFF. The CDR3 nucleotides are TGCGCCAGCAGCACGGACCCTCGGCCCTACAATGAGCAGTTCTTC.

The rearrangement uses TRBV6-6 and TRBJ1-3, with no clear D. V was trimmed by 0 bases and J by 0 bases, leaving 9 bases between them. The germline V gene encodes CDR1 MNHNY and CDR2 SVGAGI (reference sequence). CDR3 size: 16 residues. In DNA form, the CDR3 reads TGTGCCAGCAGTTACTCTCCAGGCCCCTCTGGAAACACCATATATTTT. Translation gives CASSYSPGPSGNTIYF.

The chain employs TRBV27 and TRBJ2-7; D unresolved. Trimming shortened V by 3 bases and J by 2 bases, and 11 bases separated the two germline ends. In germline, CDR1 is MNHEY, CDR2 SMNVEV (reference sequence). The CDR3 runs 14 residues. CDR3 region: CASSLGVSTYEQYF. CDR3 DNA sequence: TGTGCCAGCAGTTTGGGCGTTTCCACCTACGAGCAGTACTTC.